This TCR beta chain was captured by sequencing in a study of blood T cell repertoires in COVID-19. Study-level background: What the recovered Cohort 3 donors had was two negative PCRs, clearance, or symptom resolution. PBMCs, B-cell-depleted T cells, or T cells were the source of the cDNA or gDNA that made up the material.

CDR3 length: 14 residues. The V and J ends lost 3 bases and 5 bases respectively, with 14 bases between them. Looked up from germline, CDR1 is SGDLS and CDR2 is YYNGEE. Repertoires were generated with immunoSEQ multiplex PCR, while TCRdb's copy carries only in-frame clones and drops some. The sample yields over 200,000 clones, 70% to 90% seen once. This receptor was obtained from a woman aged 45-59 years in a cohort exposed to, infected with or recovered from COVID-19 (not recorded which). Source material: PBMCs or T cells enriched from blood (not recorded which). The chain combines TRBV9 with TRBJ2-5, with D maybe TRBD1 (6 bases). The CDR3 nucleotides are TGTGCCAGCAGCGGGAAACAGGGAGATGAGACCCAGTACTTC. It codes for CASSGKQGDETQYF.